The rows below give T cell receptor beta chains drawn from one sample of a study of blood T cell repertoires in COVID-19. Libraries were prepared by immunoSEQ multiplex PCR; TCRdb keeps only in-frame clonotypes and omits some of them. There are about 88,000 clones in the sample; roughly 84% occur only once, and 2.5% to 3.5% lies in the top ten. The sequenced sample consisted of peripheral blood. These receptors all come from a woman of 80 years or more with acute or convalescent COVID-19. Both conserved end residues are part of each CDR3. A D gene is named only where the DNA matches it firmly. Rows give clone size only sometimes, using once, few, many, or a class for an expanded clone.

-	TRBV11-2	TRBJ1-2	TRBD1	CASSSPGAGGVYGYTF	TGTGCCAGCAGCTCTCCGGGGGCAGGGGGTGTCTATGGCTACACCTTC
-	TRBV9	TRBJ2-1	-	CASSVAWAGTHNEQFF	TGTGCCAGCAGCGTAGCGTGGGCAGGGACACACAATGAGCAGTTCTTC
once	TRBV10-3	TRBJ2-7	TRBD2	CAISDRGRGTYEQYF	TGTGCCATCAGTGATCGGGGGAGGGGAACCTACGAGCAGTACTTC
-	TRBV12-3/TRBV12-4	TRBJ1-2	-	CASSPRPGSGYTF	TGTGCCAGCAGTCCTCGGCCAGGGTCCGGCTACACCTTC
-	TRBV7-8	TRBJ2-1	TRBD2	CASRSGGSSYNEQFF	TGTGCCAGCAGATCAGGCGGGAGCTCCTACAATGAGCAGTTCTTC
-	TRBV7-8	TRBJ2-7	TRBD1	CASSLGTGGLEQYF	TGTGCCAGCAGCTTAGGGACAGGGGGTCTCGAGCAGTACTTC
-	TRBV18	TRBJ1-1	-	CASSVQFNTEAFF	TGTGCCAGCTCTGTCCAGTTCAACACTGAAGCTTTCTTT
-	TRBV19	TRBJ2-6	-	CASSIVRGIGSGANVLTF	TGTGCCAGTAGTATAGTAAGGGGTATAGGCTCTGGGGCCAACGTCCTGACTTTC
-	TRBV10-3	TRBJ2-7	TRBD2	CATTNRSGSHEQYF	TGTGCCACGACCAATCGTAGCGGGAGCCACGAGCAGTACTTC
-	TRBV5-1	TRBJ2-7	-	CASSFASAQPYEQYF	TGCGCCAGCAGCTTCGCTAGCGCACAACCGTACGAGCAGTACTTC
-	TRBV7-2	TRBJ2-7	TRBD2	CASSFQTSGSYEQYF	TGTGCCAGCAGCTTTCAGACTAGCGGGTCCTACGAGCAGTACTTC
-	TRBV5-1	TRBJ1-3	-	CASSLGASGQGNTIYF	TGCGCCAGCAGCTTGGGGGCCTCGGGACAAGGAAACACCATATATTTT
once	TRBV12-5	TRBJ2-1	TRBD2	CASALSGITYNEQFF	TGTGCTAGTGCCCTTAGCGGGATAACCTACAATGAGCAGTTCTTC
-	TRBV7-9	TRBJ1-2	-	CASSLRGFDYGYTF	TGTGCCAGCAGCTTACGAGGGTTCGACTATGGCTACACCTTC
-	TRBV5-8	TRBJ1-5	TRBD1	CASSRQGAQAQPQHF	TGTGCCAGCAGCAGACAGGGGGCGCAGGCTCAGCCCCAGCATTTT
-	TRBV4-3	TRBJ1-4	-	CASSQEAGYGEKLFF	TGCGCCAGCAGCCAAGAAGCGGGGTACGGTGAAAAACTGTTTTTT
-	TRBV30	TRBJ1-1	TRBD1	CAWSKRTGGSTEAFF	TGTGCCTGGAGTAAACGGACAGGGGGGAGCACTGAAGCTTTCTTT
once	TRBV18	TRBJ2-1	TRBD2	CASSQLADEQFF	TGTGCCAGCTCACAACTAGCGGATGAGCAGTTCTTC
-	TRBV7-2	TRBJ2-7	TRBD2	CASSPGGPVYEQYF	TGTGCCAGCAGCCCGGGGGGGCCAGTATACGAGCAGTACTTC